This T cell receptor (beta chain) appears in the sequencing data of a study of CD8+CD57+ T cells in acquired aplastic anemia. Study context: CD4+ and CD8+ cells, once sorted, gave DNA averaging about 3 ug. The study obtained 9 million to 13 million reads on average for CD4+ cells from healthy donors. Study findings and constraints: Significant differences in CD8+ Simpson's diversity were not observed between patients and controls. Some 30 was the count of CD8+ CDR3 sequences that patients shared with controls.

The CDR3 is 13 residues long. Germline values: CDR1 LNHNV, CDR2 YYDKDF (reference sequence). Trimming removed 9 bases from V and 0 bases from J, with 11 bases in between. This clonotype was counted at least ten times. Its matching antigen is unknown. Genomic DNA was employed as the template in profiling TCR beta VDJ and CDR3. TCRdb reprocessed the reads via MiXCR and lists one record per CDR3 protein. This table has around 200,000 distinct CDR3 sequences, 50% to 55% appearing once. This chain joins TRBV15 and TRBJ1-1; tentatively, D is TRBD1 (6 bases). This receptor was taken from a human donor in good health, serving as a control. Sequencing was done on a sample of sorted CD4+, CD8+, or CD8+CD57+ T cells (not recorded which) from PBMCs. CDR3 protein: CATTGAMNTEAFF. The CDR3 nucleotides read TGTGCCACGACAGGTGCCATGAACACTGAAGCTTTCTTT.